The 26 T cell receptor beta chains listed next were all sequenced from one sample in a study of CD8+CD57+ T cells in acquired aplastic anemia. Template material for TCR beta VDJ and CDR3 profiling consisted of genomic DNA. One entry per CDR3 protein, called by TCRdb with MiXCR from the reads. The sample includes hundreds of thousands of distinct CDR3 sequences, 45% to 50% of them seen just once. CD8+CD57+ cell expansion, shown by flow cytometry, had occurred in the patients selected for sequencing. What was sequenced was sorted CD4+, CD8+, or CD8+CD57+ T cells (not recorded which) from PBMCs. Receptors originate from a human donor with aplastic anemia.

The V gene is TRBV7-9, the J gene TRBJ2-1; D perhaps matches TRBD1 (5 bases). The DNA end is more similar to TRBJ2-5, so the J call may be wrong. Looked up from germline, CDR1 is SEHNR and CDR2 is FQNEAQ (reference sequence). CDR3 length equals 16 residues. CDR3 region: CASSLRYDSVQETQYF. The CDR3 DNA sequence: TGTGCCAGCAGCCTAAGGTATGACAGTGTTCAAGAGACCCAGTACTTC.

Only a few counts were recorded for this clonotype. The chain joins TRBV10-1 to TRBJ2-7; possible D gene TRBD2, 5 bases. The CDR3 is 12 residues long. V shed 3 bases and J shed 7 bases, with 10 bases lying between them. CDR1 is WNHNN and CDR2 is SYGVQD in the germline V gene (reference sequence). The chain's CDR3 is CASSDGNNEQYF. The CDR3 DNA sequence: TGCGCCAGCAGTGACGGGAACAATGAGCAGTACTTC.

At least ten counts were recorded for this clonotype. V is TRBV13 and J is TRBJ2-5; D is uncertain. The CDR3 covers 16 residues. Germline V gives CDR1 PRHDT, CDR2 FYEKMQ (reference sequence). Trimming removed 2 bases at V and 3 bases at J, with 16 bases between. In nucleotides, the CDR3 is TGTGCCAGCAGCTTATATATGGGAAGGGTAGAAGAGACCCAGTACTTC. Its protein product is CASSLYMGRVEETQYF. Full variable domain (remainder filled in from reference TRBV13 and TRBJ2-5): AAGVIQSPRHLIKEKRETATLKCYPIPRHDTVYWYQQGPGQDPQFLISFYEKMQSDKGSIPDRFSAQQFSDYHSELNMSSLELGDSALYFCASSLYMGRVEETQYFGPGTRLLVL.

The chain has TRBV7-2 and TRBJ2-7; 9 bases align to TRBD2. The CDR3 loop spans 15 amino acids. CDR1 SGHTA and CDR2 FQGNSA come from the germline V gene. The trim removed 4 bases at V and 6 bases at J, leaving 10 bases unmatched. In DNA form, the CDR3 reads TGTGCCAGCAGCTGGGGGGCGGGGGGGTACGGCGAGCAGTACTTC. As protein: CASSWGAGGYGEQYF.

This clonotype occurred a few times. This chain links TRBV20-1 with TRBJ2-7, with a possible D match to TRBD2 (5 bases). In germline, CDR1 is DFQATT, CDR2 SNEGSKA (reference sequence). The V gene lost 6 bases and the J gene lost 3 bases, with 9 bases spanning the gap. The CDR3 loop spans 11 amino acids. The CDR3 nucleotides are TGCAGTGCCGGGGTAGACTACGAGCAGTACTTC. Protein product: CSAGVDYEQYF.

Many counts were recorded for this clonotype. The chain combines TRBV9 with TRBJ2-5, with 8 bases that match TRBD2. This CDR3 is 17 amino acids long. Trimming removed 0 bases from V and 2 bases from J; junction bases left unmatched: 9. Germline V gene data show CDR1 as SGDLS and CDR2 as YYNGEE. CDR3 protein: CASSVASGGGKQETQYF. The CDR3 DNA follows: TGTGCCAGCAGCGTAGCCAGCGGGGGAGGAAAACAAGAGACCCAGTACTTC. The complete variable domain, with remaining parts taken from reference TRBV9 and TRBJ2-5, reads DSGVTQTPKHLITATGQRVTLRCSPRSGDLSVYWYQQSLDQGLQFLIQYYNGEERAKGNILERFSAQQFPDLHSELNLSSLELGDSALYFCASSVASGGGKQETQYFGPGTRLLVL.

Comment on this clonotype: It may be a read error: a sequence one base away is much more abundant. A read error is likely, as this CDR3 ends without the conserved phenylalanine or tryptophan. This sequence joins TRBV9 and TRBJ1-1; the D gene is possibly TRBD1 (6 bases). Trimming took off 0 bases at V and 8 bases at J, with 8 bases between the two ends. The germline gives CDR1 SGDLS, CDR2 YYNGEE. The CDR3 runs 12 residues. CDR3 bases: TGTGCCAGCAGCGTAGGACAGGCCGAAGCTTTCTCT. Residues: CASSVGQAEAFS.

As for this clonotype: A single base separates this from a much larger clone, so it may be a read error. The genes are TRBV20-1 and TRBJ1-2, with a tentative D call TRBD1 (5 bases). Germline-derived CDR1 and CDR2 are DFQATT and SNEGSKA (reference sequence). The CDR3 loop spans 15 amino acids. The CDR3 is CSARDLVGVQNGCTF. DNA of the CDR3: TGCAGTGCTAGAGATTTGGTAGGGGTCCAAAATGGCTGCACCTTC.

Notes on this clonotype: One base away lies a much larger clone, so this may be a sequencing read error. J is TRBJ2-5 and V is TRBV4-1, with D perhaps matching TRBD2 (6 bases). The CDR3 consists of 13 residues. Germline CDR1 MGHRA, CDR2 YSYEKL. CDR3 region: CASSQGWGETPYF. In DNA, the CDR3 is TGCGCCAGCAGCCAAGGTTGGGGGGAGACCCCGTACTTC.

This rearrangement joins TRBV7-3 to TRBJ1-2; TRBD1 matches at 10 bases. This CDR3 region has 14 residues. V shed 6 bases, J shed 4 bases, and the junction held 5 bases outside the gene matches. In germline, CDR1 is SGHTA, CDR2 FQGTGA. The CDR3 DNA follows: TGTGCCAGCAGGCCGGGACAGGGGACCTATGGCTACACCTTC. Its protein is CASRPGQGTYGYTF.

On this clonotype: This may come from a read error, since a much larger clone is one base off. The chain links TRBV5-6 to TRBJ1-1; D gene ambiguous. With 0 bases removed from V and 7 bases from J, the gap between germline ends came to 7 bases. The CDR3 has 12 residues. Germline loops: CDR1 SGHDT, CDR2 YYEEEE. As DNA, the CDR3 is TGTGCCAGCAGCTTGGAAGGGAGTGAAGCTTTCTTT. As protein: CASSLEGSEAFF.

The chain uses TRBV5-1 and TRBJ2-3, with TRBD1 as a possible D gene (7 bases). V lost 1 base and J 1 base, leaving 19 bases between the germline ends. The CDR3 has 18 residues. Looked up from germline, CDR1 is SGHRS and CDR2 is YFSETQ. CDR3 region: CASSLSGRGTSRTDTQYF. The CDR3 DNA sequence: TGCGCCAGCAGCTTGTCGGGCAGGGGGACTTCTCGCACAGATACGCAGTATTTT.

This clonotype has ten or more counts. J is TRBJ2-5 and V is TRBV6-5, with TRBD2 matching 7 bases. The CDR3 runs 12 residues. Germline-derived CDR1 and CDR2 are MNHEY and SVGAGI. J was trimmed by 5 bases and V by 8 bases; bases with no gene match: 5. The CDR3 DNA sequence: TGTGCCAGCGGGGGGGGTGATGAGACCCAGTACTTC. Protein: CASGGGDETQYF.

V and J are TRBV24-1 and TRBJ2-7; D unclear. The CDR3 is made up of 13 amino acids. Germline V CDR1 and CDR2: KGHDR, SFDVKD. Trimming shortened V by 0 bases and J by 5 bases, and 7 bases separated the two germline ends. The CDR3 nucleotides are TGTGCCACCAGTGATTTGCAAAGGGACGAGCAGTACTTC. Encoded protein: CATSDLQRDEQYF.

This chain uses TRBV20-1 with TRBJ2-7; 8 positions agree with TRBD2. V shed 6 bases and J 3 bases; nucleotides not matched to a gene: 7. CDR3 length: 13 residues. Germline CDR1 and CDR2: DFQATT and SNEGSKA (reference sequence). The CDR3 region has the DNA TGCAGTGCCAGGACTAGCCTTCACTACGAGCAGTACTTC. It specifies CSARTSLHYEQYF.

The CDR3 spells CASRTSGGLFEQYF. The CDR3 region has the DNA TGTGCCAGCCGGACTAGCGGGGGGCTCTTCGAGCAGTACTTC. The rearrangement links TRBV7-8 to TRBJ2-7; 14 bases fit TRBD2. J was trimmed by 6 bases and V by 8 bases; bases with no gene match: 6. The CDR3 runs to 14 residues. Germline values: CDR1 SGHVS, CDR2 FQNEAQ.

This clonotype was counted many times. The chain employs TRBV9 and TRBJ1-1; TRBD1 matches at 8 bases. CDR1 SGDLS and CDR2 YYNGEE come from the germline V gene. V dropped 0 bases and J dropped 1; count of bases not matched to a gene: 5. The CDR3 is made up of 16 amino acids. The CDR3 reads CASSVGSGGGNTEAFF. The CDR3 bases are TGTGCCAGCAGCGTAGGGTCAGGGGGCGGGAACACTGAAGCTTTCTTT.

Ten or more counts support this clonotype. The chain uses TRBV12-3 or TRBV12-4 and TRBJ2-7; tentative D call: TRBD1 (6 bases). CDR3 length equals 16 residues. The V end lost 6 bases, the J end lost 5 bases, and 23 bases lay between the germline ends. CDR3 region: CASSHDGQTGGDEQYF. The CDR3 DNA sequence: TGTGCCAGCAGCCACGATGGACAGACTGGGGGTGACGAGCAGTACTTC.

About this clonotype: Given the absence of the conserved phenylalanine or tryptophan at the CDR3 end, a read error is likely. J is TRBJ2-7 and V is TRBV4-1; D call uncertain. The CDR3 extends over 11 amino acids. The germline V and J ends were trimmed by 1 base and 5 bases, with 3 bases remaining between them. Germline CDR1 reads MGHRA; CDR2 reads YSYEKL. The CDR3 DNA reads as TGCGCCAGCAGCCAAGGTAACGAGCAGTACCTC. Translating it yields CASSQGNEQYL.

This clonotype was seen many times. J is TRBJ2-5 and V is TRBV2; 10 bases align to TRBD1. J gave up 4 bases and V 6 bases, and 8 bases lay outside the gene matches. Germline CDR1 reads SNHLY; CDR2 reads FYNNEI. The CDR3 covers 15 residues. The CDR3 loop is CASRGGQGSSETQYF. DNA for the CDR3: TGTGCCAGCAGAGGGGGACAGGGGTCCTCAGAGACCCAGTACTTC.

This clonotype was seen ten or more times. The chain carries TRBV9 and TRBJ2-7; possibly TRBD1 or TRBD2 for D (5 bases each). CDR1 and CDR2 (germline): SGDLS, YYNGEE. V shed 2 bases and J shed 2 bases, with 11 bases lying between them. This CDR3 is built from 14 residues. The chain's CDR3 is CASSVGTSTYEQYF. CDR3 sequence (DNA): TGTGCCAGCAGCGTCGGGACCAGCACCTACGAGCAGTACTTC. The full variable domain, completed using reference TRBV9 and TRBJ2-7, is DSGVTQTPKHLITATGQRVTLRCSPRSGDLSVYWYQQSLDQGLQFLIQYYNGEERAKGNILERFSAQQFPDLHSELNLSSLELGDSALYFCASSVGTSTYEQYFGPGTRLTVT.

This sequence joins TRBV7-8 and TRBJ1-6; D ambiguous. V was trimmed by 5 bases and J by 4 bases, leaving 12 bases between them. The CDR3 has 15 residues. CDR1 SGHVS and CDR2 FQNEAQ come from the germline V gene. The CDR3 protein is CASSIQPPYNSPLHF. CDR3 sequence (DNA): TGTGCCAGCAGCATACAGCCACCTTATAATTCACCCCTCCACTTT.

The J gene is TRBJ2-7, the V gene TRBV5-1; the D is unclear. The CDR3 length is 15 residues. The germline CDR1 and CDR2 sequences are SGHRS and YFSETQ. V was trimmed by 0 bases and J by 6 bases, leaving 16 bases between them. CDR3 bases: TGCGCCAGCAGCTTGGGGTTGGGTTTCGATGGCGAGCAGTACTTC. This codes for CASSLGLGFDGEQYF.

Notes on this clonotype: This may arise from a read error, as a much more abundant clone is one base away. The chain is built from TRBV6-5 and TRBJ2-7; possibly TRBD2 for D (5 bases). In germline, CDR1 is MNHEY, CDR2 SVGAGI. The CDR3 has 14 amino acids. Written as DNA, the CDR3 is TGTGCCAGCATATCCCCCGGGGTCCCCTACGGGCAGTACTTC. Protein product: CASISPGVPYGQYF.

The chain couples TRBV30 to TRBJ2-5, with D uncertain. The V gene lost 1 base and the J gene lost 1 base, with 13 bases spanning the gap. CDR3 length: 15 amino acids. CDR1 and CDR2 (germline): GTSNPN, SVGIG (reference sequence). The CDR3 DNA follows: TGTGCCTGGAGTGAGCTGGTGAGGACCCAAGAGACCCAGTACTTC. It yields the protein CAWSELVRTQETQYF.

As regards this clonotype: This clone may be a read error of a much larger clone one base away. The CDR3 does not close with the conserved phenylalanine or tryptophan, likely indicating a read error. The chain combines TRBV4-3 with TRBJ2-7; no reliable D call. This CDR3 contains 14 residues. Per the germline V gene, CDR1 is LGHNA and CDR2 is YSLEER. V lost 1 base and J lost 0, with 7 bases in between. The CDR3 coding sequence is TGCGCCAGCAGCCAAGCCCAGAGCTCCTACGAGCAGTACCTC. Translating gives CASSQAQSSYEQYL.